The clone carrying this TCR beta chain was observed a handful of times. Its antigen is still unknown. Each CDR3 protein is one row after TCRdb ran MiXCR on the reads. The sample shows about 220,000 distinct CDR3 sequences, roughly 34% of them seen only once. This sample is part of a study of T cell repertoires in cytomegalovirus infection. Study context: Use of recently identified HLA-C-restricted and well-studied HLA-B-restricted CMV epitopes was part of the study.

The CDR3 sequence is 15 residues long. V was pared by 3 bases and J by 5 bases, with 15 bases between. The germline gives CDR1 SEHNR, CDR2 FQNEAQ (reference sequence). The TCR sequence derives from a human donor in good health (CMV status not recorded). Some clones in this sample may be carry-over from other donors' samples. The sequencing here drew on CD8+ T cells from cultured PBMCs, taken from culture after CMV antigen stimulation. V is TRBV7-9 and J is TRBJ2-3; D perhaps matches TRBD2 (5 bases). CDR3 in amino acids: CASSFLDSHGDTQYF. The CDR3 nucleotides are TGTGCCAGCAGCTTTCTGGACTCTCACGGAGATACGCAGTATTTT.